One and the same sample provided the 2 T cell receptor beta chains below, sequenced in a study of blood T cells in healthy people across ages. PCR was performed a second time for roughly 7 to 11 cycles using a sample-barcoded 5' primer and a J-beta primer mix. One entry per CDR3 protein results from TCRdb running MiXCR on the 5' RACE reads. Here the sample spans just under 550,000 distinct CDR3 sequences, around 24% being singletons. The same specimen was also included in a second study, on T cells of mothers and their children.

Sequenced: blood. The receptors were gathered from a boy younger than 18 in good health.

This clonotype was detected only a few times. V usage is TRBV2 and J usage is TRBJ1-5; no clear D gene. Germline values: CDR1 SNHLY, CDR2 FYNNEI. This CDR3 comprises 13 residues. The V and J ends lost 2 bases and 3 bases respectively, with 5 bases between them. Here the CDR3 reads CASSERANQPQHF. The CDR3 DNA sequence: TGTGCCAGCAGTGAAAGGGCCAATCAGCCCCAGCATTTT.

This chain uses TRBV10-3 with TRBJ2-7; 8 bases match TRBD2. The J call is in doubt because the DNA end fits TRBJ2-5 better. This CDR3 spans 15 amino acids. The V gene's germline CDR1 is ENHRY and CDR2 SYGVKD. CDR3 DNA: TGTGCCATTCCGGGACTAGGACGCCCGCAAGAGACCCAGTACTTC. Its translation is CAIPGLGRPQETQYF.